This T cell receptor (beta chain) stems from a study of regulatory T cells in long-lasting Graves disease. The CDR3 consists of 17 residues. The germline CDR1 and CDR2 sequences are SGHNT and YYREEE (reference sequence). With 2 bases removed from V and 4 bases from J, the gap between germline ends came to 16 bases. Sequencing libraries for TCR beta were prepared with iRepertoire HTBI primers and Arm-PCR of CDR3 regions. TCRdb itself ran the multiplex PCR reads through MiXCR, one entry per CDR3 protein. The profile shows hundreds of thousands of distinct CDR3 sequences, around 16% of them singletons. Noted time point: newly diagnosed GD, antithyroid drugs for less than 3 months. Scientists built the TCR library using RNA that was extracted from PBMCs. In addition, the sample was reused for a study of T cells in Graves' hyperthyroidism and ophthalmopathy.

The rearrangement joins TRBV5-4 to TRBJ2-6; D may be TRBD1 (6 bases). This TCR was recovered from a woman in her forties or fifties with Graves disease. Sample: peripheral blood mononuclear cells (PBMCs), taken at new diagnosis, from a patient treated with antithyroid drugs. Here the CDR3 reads CASSFGQISLGANVLTF. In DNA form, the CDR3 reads TGTGCCAGCAGCTTTGGACAGATTTCGCTCGGGGCCAACGTCCTGACTTTC.